This TCR beta chain is from a study of control samples from healthy donors and cancer patients (dated by TCRdb to about 2020). With respect to this clone: Its antigen remains unidentified. There are no base qualities to consult, and no much larger clone falls within one base.

Libraries were built with the immunoSEQ multiplex PCR assay. In its TCRdb copy, this immuneACCESS table keeps in-frame sequences only and misses some clones. Where compared with another copy, unresolved V genes explain less than half of these, and the others have no known cause. This sample holds approximately 85,000 clones; 85% to 90% were observed only once. The ten largest clones represent approximately 7.6% of the sample. The sequence was obtained from a woman aged 60-70 years in good health. The material sequenced was blood.

CDR3 protein: CASSSSGTGNQPQHF. The DNA sequence reads TGTGCCAGCAGTAGCTCCGGGACAGGGAATCAGCCCCAGCATTTT. The chain uses TRBV28 and TRBJ1-5, with 9 central nucleotides matching TRBD1. CDR1 and CDR2 were assigned from the germline V gene as MDHEN and SYDVKM. CDR3 length: 15 amino acids, cysteine to phenylalanine. The entry retains the CDR3 DNA only, 45 bases that are in frame from base 1. Germline trimming: 5 bases from V, 4 bases from J; junction bases outside gene matches: 6.